Reported below is one T cell receptor beta chain. Its specificity is unknown. The source of the sample is a study of CD8+ T cells in alopecia areata. Points from the study as a whole: Only one nonresponder was present, which leaves the link between baseline CD8+ expansion and response uncertain. Tofacitinib produced a significant decrease in scalp clonality and in expanded CD8+ clones among the top 100.

RNA was extracted and reverse transcribed into cDNA as the sequencing template. Only in-frame clones appear in the TCRdb table, and some are missing; sequencing was by immunoSEQ multiplex PCR. The sample gives 60,000 to 85,000 clones, about 71% of which show up once; around 22% is in the top ten. The CDR3 totals 16 residues. Germline V gene lookup returns CDR1 MDHEN and CDR2 SYDVKM. The V and J ends lost 5 bases and 3 bases respectively, with 20 bases between them. Specified treatment: oral pan-JAK inhibitor, 5-10 mg twice daily. The source material was CD8+ T cells sorted from blood, sampled at week 24, from a patient treated with tofacitinib. The V and J genes are TRBV28 and TRBJ2-7; D is tentatively TRBD1 or TRBD2 (5 bases each). This sequence was found in a human donor with alopecia areata. CDR3 DNA sequence: TGTGCCAGCAGTAGCCATCCGGGACGTTTAGACTACGAGCAGTACTTC. Its protein product is CASSSHPGRLDYEQYF.